This TCR beta chain was recovered during a study of T cell responses to AZD1222 COVID-19 vaccine listed by TCRdb under 2021. Background for the entire study: AZD1222 recipients with second doses at about 4 weeks or about 12 weeks were pooled, because spike-specific TCR depth and breadth did not differ between schedules. A total of over 230 trial participants underwent TCR sequencing, of whom about 200 had received two doses of AZD1222 and roughly 26 had received two doses of the MenACWY control vaccine. Trial participants were enrolled by age into 18-55, 56-69 and 70-plus year subgroups, with approximately 150, 28 and 58 TCR-sequenced participants respectively.

Read against the paper, the sample's time point label means: baseline before first vaccination. Samples from vaccinated people were obtained from the UK trials COV001 and COV002, which included a single-blind randomized controlled phase 2/3 trial of AZD1222 (ChAdOx1 nCoV-19) in healthy adults. For TCRbeta chain sequencing, PBMC samples were collected from trial participants at day 0 and at day 28 after the second dose. The CDR3 regions of human TCRbeta chains were analyzed by immunosequencing. From the authors' description of their analysis: TCRs in the repertoires were matched against a reference library of SARS-CoV-2-specific TCRs that had been generated with the MIRA antigen-specificity platform. Breadth was defined as the fraction of unique TCRs that were SARS-CoV-2-associated, and depth was defined as the fraction of total T cells that were SARS-CoV-2-associated. Using the MIRA data, each spike-specific TCR was assigned both to the spike region to which the TCR was reactive and to a CD4 or CD8 class. Log10-transformed breadth and depth values were compared by one-way ANOVA with Sidak's multiple comparisons tests. TCRdb stores this immuneACCESS table with in-frame sequences only. Part of the clones is absent; in the studies checked, under half of the shortfall reflects unresolved V genes, and no reason is known for the rest. The DNA was the basis for D and trimming; V, J and clone size are from that table. The sample profile shows 120,000 or so clones; roughly 90% of them were found once. 1.5% to 1.9% of the sample is in the top ten clones.

Broad study findings and their caveats: The 56-69-year group was small, and its depth increase did not reach significance, likely because of low power. No day 14 peak-response samples were available, so repertoires were characterized only after the peak T cell response. Most participants were white British and females outnumbered males, and the authors suggested that clonal diversity may have been underestimated. After two AZD1222 doses, both the breadth and the depth of spike-specific TCRs were significantly higher than at day 0 and than in MenACWY recipients. The whole spike protein was spanned by vaccine-associated CD4 TCRs, and dominant responses were seen in regions 160-218 and 743-854. Conclusions about previously exposed vaccinees were limited because only six AZD1222 recipients were SARS-CoV-2 seropositive at baseline. Reportedly, almost half of the unique spike-specific TCRs recognized epitopes lying outside the regions that are mutated in the B.1.351 and B.1.1.7 variants.

From V the trimming removes 4 bases and from J it removes 0 bases, while the gene matches leave 1 base of the junction unaccounted for. From cysteine to phenylalanine, the CDR3 is 14 amino acids long. Of the read, only the CDR3 DNA is kept; its 42 bases are in frame from base 1. According to the germline V gene, CDR1 reads LGHNA and CDR2 reads YNFKEQ. Note on this clone: Its antigen remains undetermined. No quality values exist for individual bases; no much larger clone is one base distant.

This clonotype was sampled from an adult in good health. This material consisted of peripheral blood, taken on day 0 of AZD1222 vaccination. Here the chain combines TRBV4-2 and TRBJ2-7; the junction holds 9 bases that match TRBD1. The DNA sequence is as follows: TGTGCCAGCAGCCCGGGACAGGGCTCCTACGAGCAGTACTTC. Translated, this gives CASSPGQGSYEQYF.